One and the same sample provided the 13 T cell receptor beta chains below, sequenced in a study of graft-versus-host responses after intestinal transplantation. Intraepithelial and lamina propria lymphocytes were isolated from graft specimens. Only in-frame clones appear in the TCRdb table, and some are missing; sequencing was by immunoSEQ multiplex PCR. The sample includes about 29,000 clones, around 83% seen only once; the top ten take under 3.5%. The material sequenced was ileum tissue, taken 98 days after intestinal transplantation. The receptors were sampled from a human patient who received an intestinal transplant, so some T cells may come from the graft donor.

This clone is a singleton in its sample. The chain has TRBV29-1 and TRBJ1-1; maybe TRBD1 (6 bases). The CDR3 has 14 amino acids. Germline V CDR1 and CDR2: SQVTM, ANQGSEA. V dropped 0 bases and J dropped 5 bases, with 13 bases sitting between them. In DNA, the CDR3 is TGCAGCGTTGAAGAGGCGTGGCAGGGGACTGAAGCTTTCTTT. It is translated as CSVEEAWQGTEAFF.

The chain is built from TRBV21-1 and TRBJ1-6. TRBV21-1 is designated a pseudogene. CDR3 length: 18 amino acids. The CDR3 nucleotides read TGTGCCAGCAGCCCTCGAAGAAGTAAGAGGGACTCCTTTCCACCCCTCCACTTT. Its translation is CASSPRRSKRDSFPPLHF.

This clone came up once. The chain carries TRBV5-8 and TRBJ1-1; D gene uncertain. Per germline, CDR1 SGHTS and CDR2 YDEGEE. The V gene lost 1 base and the J gene lost 4 bases, with 8 bases spanning the gap. The CDR3 length is 13 residues. The CDR3, as DNA: TGTGCCAGCAGCTTGAGTCCGGGCACTGAAGCTTTCTTT. It encodes CASSLSPGTEAFF.

The chain links TRBV7-2 to TRBJ2-7; 7 nucleotides line up with TRBD2. The germline V gene encodes CDR1 SGHTA and CDR2 FQGNSA. CDR3 size: 15 residues. V trimming: 8 bases; J trimming: 4 bases; junction bases outside the gene matches: 14. The CDR3 DNA reads TGTGCCAGCGCGACGAGCGGGGCCCTATTATACGAGCAGTACTTC. The encoded protein is CASATSGALLYEQYF. The whole variable domain, remainder taken from reference TRBV7-2 and TRBJ2-7, is GAGVSQSPSNKVTEKGKDVELRCDPISGHTALYWYRQSLGQGLEFLIYFQGNSAPDKSGLPSDRFSAERTGGSVSTLTIQRTQQEDSAVYLCASATSGALLYEQYFGPGTRLTVT.

The rearrangement joins TRBV12-5 to TRBJ1-6, with 7 bases matching TRBD1. The germline CDR1 and CDR2 sequences are LGHNT and FRNRAP. V was clipped by 0 bases and J by 7 bases; unmatched bases: 3. CDR3 length: 15 amino acids. The CDR3 sequence is CASGLVTGANSPLHF. In DNA, the CDR3 is TGTGCTAGTGGTTTGGTAACAGGGGCCAATTCACCCCTCCACTTT.

This clone has just a few counts. The CDR3 region is CASSFRTSTDQETQYF. The CDR3 DNA is TGTGCCAGCAGTTTCCGAACTTCTACTGACCAAGAGACCCAGTACTTC. The chain couples TRBV28 to TRBJ2-5; D uncertain. Germline-derived CDR1 and CDR2 are MDHEN and SYDVKM. The CDR3 length is 16 residues. V was shortened by 3 bases and J by 0 bases, with 14 bases between the two germline ends.

This chain connects TRBV4-1 to TRBJ2-7, with 11 bases matching TRBD2. Unmatched junction bases numbered 4, after V lost 0 bases and J lost 3 bases. In germline, CDR1 is MGHRA, CDR2 YSYEKL. The CDR3 covers 16 residues. Here the CDR3 reads CASSQDSGGAFYEQYF. The DNA of the CDR3 is TGCGCCAGCAGCCAAGATAGCGGGGGGGCGTTCTACGAGCAGTACTTC.

A single count supports this clone. The chain employs TRBV6-5 and TRBJ2-1, with D tentatively TRBD1 (6 bases). Germline CDR1 reads MNHEY; CDR2 reads SVGAGI. This CDR3 is 14 amino acids long. The V end lost 4 bases, the J end lost 5 bases, and 12 bases lay between the germline ends. The CDR3, as DNA: TGTGCCAGCAGTTCCGGAGAGGGGGACAATGAGCAGTTCTTC. Its translation is CASSSGEGDNEQFF.

The V call is TRBV6-1, the J call TRBJ2-7, with D maybe TRBD1 (5 bases). The ends were cut back, 4 bases at V and 5 bases at J, with 15 bases in the middle. CDR1 and CDR2 (germline): MNHNS, SASEGT. CDR3 length: 14 amino acids. The CDR3: CASSVTAGLDEQYF. In DNA form, the CDR3 reads TGTGCCAGCAGTGTGACAGCCGGTCTTGACGAGCAGTACTTC.

V gene TRBV6-6 combines with J gene TRBJ2-5, with 10 bases fitting TRBD2. V shed 7 bases, J shed 3 bases, and the junction held 5 bases outside the gene matches. The length of the CDR3 is 14 residues. Germline lookup yields CDR1 MNHNY and CDR2 SVGAGI (reference sequence). Written as DNA, the CDR3 is TGTGCCAGCAAGAGGACTAGCGGAGAAGAGACCCAGTACTTC. This codes for CASKRTSGEETQYF.

The rearrangement links TRBV2 to TRBJ2-2; TRBD2 agrees at 9 bases. Germline V gene data show CDR1 as SNHLY and CDR2 as FYNNEI. J gave up 6 bases and V 6 bases, and 5 bases lay outside the gene matches. This CDR3 is 14 amino acids long. The CDR3 DNA follows: TGTGCCAGCAGATTTAGCGGGGGAGCCGGGGAGCTGTTTTTT. Translated, it gives CASRFSGGAGELFF.

This chain connects TRBV6-5 to TRBJ2-6; D gene uncertain. CDR3 length: 15 amino acids. Germline V lookup: CDR1 MNHEY, CDR2 SVGAGI. The V gene lost 4 bases and the J gene lost 1 base, with 8 bases spanning the gap. CDR3 nucleotide sequence: TGTGCCAGCAGTTCCGTCGTTTCTGGGGCCAACGTCCTGACTTTC. Residues: CASSSVVSGANVLTF.

This chain uses TRBV5-4 with TRBJ2-7; weak D call: TRBD1 (6 bases). CDR1 SGHNT and CDR2 YYREEE come from the germline V gene (reference sequence). This CDR3 is 17 amino acids long. The germline V and J ends were trimmed by 4 bases and 2 bases, with 22 bases remaining between them. CDR3 sequence: CASSLDPMGQGTYEQYF. The CDR3 DNA sequence: TGTGCCAGCAGCCTGGATCCCATGGGGCAGGGGACCTACGAGCAGTACTTC.